These 13 T cell receptor beta chains came from one sample sequenced in a study of identifying expanded T cells in peripheral blood. Sequenced by immunoSEQ multiplex PCR; TCRdb stores in-frame clones only, minus some. The profile shows 100,000 to 150,000 clones, 75% to 90% of them singletons. The specimen was blood. These receptors were taken from a person between 18 and 75 years old in good health.

The V call is TRBV28, the J call TRBJ1-2, with 8 positions matching TRBD1. This CDR3 is 13 amino acids long. Germline trimming cut 7 bases from V and 6 bases from J; bases unmatched to any gene: 7. Germline V gene sequence: CDR1 MDHEN, CDR2 SYDVKM. The CDR3 DNA follows: TGTGCCAGCACGGAGGCAGGGGGCGATGGCTACACCTTC. It is translated as CASTEAGGDGYTF.

The chain has TRBV28 and TRBJ2-3; 8 nucleotides line up with TRBD2. The V gene end was trimmed by 2 bases and the J gene end by 2 bases; junction bases not matched to a gene: 3. The germline V gene has CDR1 MDHEN and CDR2 SYDVKM. This CDR3 has 15 residues. The CDR3 DNA reads TGTGCCAGCAGTTTAGCGGGGGGTTACACAGATACGCAGTATTTT. Residues: CASSLAGGYTDTQYF.

The rearrangement joins TRBV4-3 to TRBJ1-5; D gene unclear. This CDR3 contains 16 residues. Trimming stripped 3 bases from V and 0 bases from J, with 12 bases between. Germline CDR1 and CDR2: LGHNA and YSLEER. DNA of the CDR3: TGCGCCAGCAGCCAGGATTGGACGGTTAGCAATCAGCCCCAGCATTTT. The encoded protein is CASSQDWTVSNQPQHF.

With regard to this clone: The sample contains more than one DNA sequence encoding this CDR3. V usage is TRBV19 and J usage is TRBJ1-1; perhaps TRBD1 as D (6 bases). V lost 5 bases and J 0 bases, leaving 10 bases between the germline ends. The CDR3 runs to 14 residues. Germline values: CDR1 LNHDA, CDR2 SQIVND (reference sequence). As DNA, the CDR3 is TGTGCCAGTAGTCGGACAGCTTTGAACACTGAAGCTTTCTTT. Amino acids: CASSRTALNTEAFF.

This clone was found a few times. The chain recombines TRBV6-5 with TRBJ1-1; TRBD1 aligns across 7 bases. Germline CDR1 reads MNHEY; CDR2 reads SVGAGI. The V and J ends lost 6 bases and 4 bases, in that order; junction bases with no gene match: 8. The CDR3 totals 14 residues. The CDR3 protein is CASSAQGSSTEAFF. CDR3 sequence (DNA): TGTGCCAGCAGCGCACAGGGGTCCAGCACTGAAGCTTTCTTT.

The CDR3 DNA reads TGTGCCAGCACTTCGACGGTTTCCATGTATGGCTACACCTTC. Its protein product is CASTSTVSMYGYTF. The chain links TRBV2 to TRBJ1-2; D ambiguous. Germline CDR1 reads SNHLY; CDR2 reads FYNNEI. Trimming shortened V by 7 bases and J by 5 bases, and 17 bases separated the two germline ends. CDR3 length: 14 residues.

This clone appeared a few times. The rearrangement joins TRBV27 to TRBJ1-4; D is possibly TRBD1 (6 bases). Trimming removed 6 bases from V and 4 bases from J, with 12 bases in between. Germline V gene data show CDR1 as MNHEY and CDR2 as SMNVEV (reference sequence). The CDR3 consists of 14 residues. The CDR3 DNA sequence: TGTGCCAGCAGGCCACAGGGTTTTAATGAAAAACTGTTTTTT. It yields the protein CASRPQGFNEKLFF.

This rearrangement joins TRBV29-1 to TRBJ1-2; TRBD1 might be the D (6 bases). Trimming pared 3 bases from V and 5 bases from J, leaving 25 bases between. Germline V gives CDR1 SQVTM, CDR2 ANQGSEA. The length of the CDR3 is 17 residues. For the CDR3, the DNA is TGCAGCGTTGATATATGGGGCAGCGGGGGGCGCGATTATGGCTACACCTTC. It translates to CSVDIWGSGGRDYGYTF.

This clone has more than one count but fewer than ten. This chain connects TRBV19 to TRBJ1-5; no clear D gene. The CDR3 sequence is 17 residues long. Trimming left V 1 base short and J 0 bases short, with 13 bases between. Germline loops: CDR1 LNHDA, CDR2 SQIVND (reference sequence). CDR3 in amino acids: CASSIAFTIYSNQPQHF. The DNA for the CDR3 is TGTGCCAGTAGTATAGCCTTTACCATCTATAGCAATCAGCCCCAGCATTTT.

This chain links TRBV19 with TRBJ2-1, with TRBD2 matching 10 bases. The CDR3 runs 14 residues. V shed 2 bases, J shed 10 bases, and the junction held 5 bases outside the gene matches. CDR1 is LNHDA, CDR2 SQIVND, per germline (reference sequence). The CDR3 DNA reads as TGTGCCAGTAGTATAAGTCTAGCGGGAGTAGAGCAGTTCTTC. This codes for CASSISLAGVEQFF. The full variable domain, in which reference TRBV19 and TRBJ2-1 provide the parts outside the CDR3, is DGGITQSPKYLFRKEGQNVTLSCEQNLNHDAMYWYRQDPGQGLRLIYYSQIVNDFQKGDIAEGYSVSREKKESFPLTVTSAQKNPTAFYLCASSISLAGVEQFFGPGTRLTVL.

The genes are TRBV30 and TRBJ2-5, with 12 nucleotides matching TRBD2. The better agreement between TRBJ2-7 and the DNA end casts doubt on the J call. CDR3 length equals 16 residues. Germline V gene data show CDR1 as GTSNPN and CDR2 as SVGIG (reference sequence). In DNA, the CDR3 is TGTGCCTGGAGTGTATATCTCCTAGCGGGAGGGAGCGAGCAGTACTTC. Residues: CAWSVYLLAGGSEQYF.

The chain is built from TRBV5-6 and TRBJ1-5; 8 bases are a match to TRBD1. Unmatched junction bases numbered 5, after V lost 2 bases and J lost 4 bases. Germline V gene sequence: CDR1 SGHDT, CDR2 YYEEEE. There are 15 residues in the CDR3. The CDR3 sequence is CASSFARGPNQPQHF. As DNA, the CDR3 is TGTGCCAGCAGCTTTGCCAGGGGGCCTAATCAGCCCCAGCATTTT.

The chain joins TRBV7-2 to TRBJ1-1; D is uncertain. Trimming removed 5 bases at V and 3 bases at J, with 16 bases between. The germline gives CDR1 SGHTA, CDR2 FQGNSA. This CDR3 comprises 15 residues. In DNA form, the CDR3 reads TGTGCCAGCAGCGTCATGACCCTTCCGGACACTGAAGCTTTCTTT. This encodes CASSVMTLPDTEAFF.